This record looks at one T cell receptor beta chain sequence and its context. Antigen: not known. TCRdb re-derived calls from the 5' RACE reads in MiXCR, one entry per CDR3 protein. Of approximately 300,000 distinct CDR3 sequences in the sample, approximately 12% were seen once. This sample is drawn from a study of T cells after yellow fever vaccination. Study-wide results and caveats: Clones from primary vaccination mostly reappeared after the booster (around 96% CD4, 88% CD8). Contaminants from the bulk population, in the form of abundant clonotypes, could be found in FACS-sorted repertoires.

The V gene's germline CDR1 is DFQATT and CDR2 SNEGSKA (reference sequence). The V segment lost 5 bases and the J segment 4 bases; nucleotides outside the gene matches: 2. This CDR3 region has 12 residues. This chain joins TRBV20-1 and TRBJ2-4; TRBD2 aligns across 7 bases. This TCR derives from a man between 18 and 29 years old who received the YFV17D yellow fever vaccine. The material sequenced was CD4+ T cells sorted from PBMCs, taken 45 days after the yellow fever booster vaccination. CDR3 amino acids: CSAPGGKNIQYF. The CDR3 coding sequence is TGCAGTGCTCCGGGGGGAAAAAACATTCAGTACTTC.